Listed here are 3 T cell receptor beta chains from one sample, sequenced in a study of identifying expanded T cells in peripheral blood. Sequencing was performed with immunoSEQ multiplex PCR; in TCRdb, only in-frame clones are kept and a portion is missing. Here the sample spans roughly 84,000 clones, roughly 89% being singletons. The sequencing input was blood. These receptors came from a person between 18 and 75 years old in good health.

This clone has a single count. J is TRBJ2-7 and V is TRBV23-1; D not certain. TRBV23-1 falls under the ORF class, with uncertain function. V dropped 0 bases and J dropped 2 bases, with 8 bases sitting between them. The CDR3 contains 14 residues. The CDR3 protein is CASSQSRRPYEQYF. DNA for the CDR3: TGCGCCAGCAGTCAATCGCGTAGGCCCTACGAGCAGTACTTC.

This CDR3 is CASSGRDRGAYEQYF. The CDR3 bases are TGTGCCAGCAGCGGCCGGGACAGGGGGGCCTACGAGCAGTACTTC. The rearrangement joins TRBV11-2 to TRBJ2-7, with 11 bases aligning to TRBD1. Unmatched junction bases numbered 5, after V lost 5 bases and J lost 2 bases. Per germline, CDR1 SGHAT and CDR2 FQNNGV. The CDR3 is made up of 15 amino acids.

The V call is TRBV5-1, the J call TRBJ1-3, with D possibly TRBD1 on 6 matching bases. Germline-derived CDR1 and CDR2 are SGHRS and YFSETQ. This CDR3 is 15 amino acids long. V shed 0 bases and J shed 0 bases, with 7 bases lying between them. The CDR3 region is CASSLEGDSGNTIYF. Written as DNA, the CDR3 is TGCGCCAGCAGCTTGGAGGGGGACTCTGGAAACACCATATATTTT.